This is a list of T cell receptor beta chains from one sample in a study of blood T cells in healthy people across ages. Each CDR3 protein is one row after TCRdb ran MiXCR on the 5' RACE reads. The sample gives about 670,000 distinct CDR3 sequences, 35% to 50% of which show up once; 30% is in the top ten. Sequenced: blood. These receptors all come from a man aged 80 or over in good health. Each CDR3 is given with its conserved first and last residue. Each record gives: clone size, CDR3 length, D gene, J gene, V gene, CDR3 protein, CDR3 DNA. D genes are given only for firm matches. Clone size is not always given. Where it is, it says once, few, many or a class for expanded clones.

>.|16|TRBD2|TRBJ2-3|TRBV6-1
CASSAGLAGAGNTQYF
TGTGCCAGCAGCGCGGGACTAGCGGGGGCGGGAAATACGCAGTATTTT
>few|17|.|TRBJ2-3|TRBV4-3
CASSHKSVRASTDTQYF
TGCGCCAGCAGCCACAAAAGCGTGCGGGCTAGCACAGATACGCAGTATTTT
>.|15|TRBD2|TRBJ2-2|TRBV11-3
CASSGGVAGDGELFF
TGTGCCAGCAGTGGAGGGGTAGCGGGAGACGGGGAGCTGTTTTTT
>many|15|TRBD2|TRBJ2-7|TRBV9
CASSERTSGRDEQYF
TGTGCCAGCAGCGAGAGGACTAGCGGGAGAGACGAGCAGTACTTC
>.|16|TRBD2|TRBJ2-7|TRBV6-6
CASSWATAGASYEQYF
TGTGCCAGCAGTTGGGCCACAGCGGGGGCTTCCTACGAGCAGTACTTC
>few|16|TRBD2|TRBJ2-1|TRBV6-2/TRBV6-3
CASSYSRAGVRNEQFF
TGTGCCAGCAGTTACTCTCGAGCGGGAGTCCGGAATGAGCAGTTCTTC
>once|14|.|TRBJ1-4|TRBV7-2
CASSLETTNEKLFF
TGTGCCAGCAGCCTCGAAACAACTAATGAAAAACTGTTTTTT
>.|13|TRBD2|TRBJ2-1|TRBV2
CASSPTSFDEQFF
TGTGCCAGCAGCCCGACTAGCTTCGACGAGCAGTTCTTC
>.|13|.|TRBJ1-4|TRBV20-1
CSASGDGNEKLFF
TGCAGTGCTAGTGGGGACGGTAATGAAAAACTGTTTTTT
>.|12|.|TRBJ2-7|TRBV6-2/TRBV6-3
CASKSDYNEQYF
TGTGCCAGCAAGTCAGATTACAATGAGCAGTACTTC
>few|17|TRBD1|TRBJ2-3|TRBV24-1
CATSDLQGTGMTDTQYF
TGTGCCACCAGTGATTTGCAAGGGACAGGGATGACAGATACGCAGTATTTT
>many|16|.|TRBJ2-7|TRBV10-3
CAISESEGSGSYEQYF
TGTGCCATCAGTGAGTCTGAGGGGTCAGGGAGTTACGAGCAGTACTTC
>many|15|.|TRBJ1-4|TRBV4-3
CASSQERQENEKLFF
TGCGCCAGCAGCCAAGAAAGACAGGAGAATGAAAAACTGTTTTTT
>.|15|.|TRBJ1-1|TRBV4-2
CASSQTLREGTEAFF
TGTGCCAGCAGCCAAACACTCCGGGAGGGCACTGAAGCTTTCTTT
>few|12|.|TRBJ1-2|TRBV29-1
CSVGDVRAGYTF
TGCAGCGTTGGAGACGTCAGGGCTGGCTACACCTTC